This record looks at one T cell receptor beta chain sequence and its context. This clone was picked up a small number of times. Its antigen specificity is not known. Per-nucleotide qualities are absent, and no much larger clonotype sits a single base away. The collaborating institutions used their own protocols to collect whole blood in K2EDTA tubes. For TCRbeta analysis, collaborators shipped samples as frozen whole blood, isolated PBMCs, or DNA extracted from either of those sample types. This sample stems from a study of blood T cell repertoires in COVID-19 (dated by TCRdb to 2019 to 2021). For the wider study: Collaborator samples came from the United States, Italy and Spain and covered acute and convalescent phases of COVID-19. The material from the prospective study consisted of cDNA or gDNA derived from T cells, B-cell-depleted T cells, or PBMCs. The dataset comprised deeply sampled blood TCRbeta repertoires from subjects exposed to, actively infected with, or recovered from COVID-19. The repertoires were released in a freely available public database meant as a resource for research on the immune response to SARS-CoV-2. The samples were drawn from the first 160 participants of the ongoing ImmuneRACE study and from 950 to 1,500 subjects provided by 6 global collaborators. Sample metadata almost always included a de-identified subject ID, COVID-19 status, age in years and sex. Where available, HLA class I and class II types were obtained from metadata supplied by the sample provider rather than from assay-based typing.

A distance of 14 bases separates the germline ends of V and J, which lose 6 bases and 6 bases respectively. Counted from cysteine to phenylalanine, this CDR3 has 13 amino acids. The retained sequence is limited to the CDR3, 39 bases, with the frame set at the first base. As encoded in the germline V gene (reference sequence), CDR1 is LNHDA while CDR2 is SQIVND. TCRbeta CDR3 regions were amplified from genomic DNA using the immunoSEQ Assay, a bias-controlled multiplex PCR. The original pipeline was this. The number of nucleated cells in each sample was estimated from the amplification of reference gene primers within the assay. To quantify the absolute abundance of each unique TCRbeta CDR3 rearrangement, sequence reads were collapsed and filtered. Productive Simpson clonality was computed per sample as the square root of Simpson's diversity index over productive rearrangements. In TCRdb, the immuneACCESS table is reduced to in-frame sequences with V and J assigned. These tables do not hold every clone; where another copy was compared, an unresolved V gene accounts for under half, and the others remain unexplained. The D gene and trimming were derived from the DNA, and the V and J assignments and clone size from that table. Within this sample are 250,000 or so clones, with 84% of them counted one time only. The ten largest make up around 4% of the sample.

Broad study findings and their caveats: How much clinical and demographic metadata was included differed by source and by participant, and the metadata was provided uncurated.

This TCR was recovered from a man in his fifties or sixties with acute or convalescent COVID-19. The chain couples TRBV19 to TRBJ1-2; D gene: possibly TRBD1, on 6 matching bases. Material for sequencing was peripheral blood. CDR3 loop: CASSLQGKDGYTF. The nucleotide sequence is given as TGTGCCAGTAGCCTACAGGGTAAGGATGGCTACACCTTC.